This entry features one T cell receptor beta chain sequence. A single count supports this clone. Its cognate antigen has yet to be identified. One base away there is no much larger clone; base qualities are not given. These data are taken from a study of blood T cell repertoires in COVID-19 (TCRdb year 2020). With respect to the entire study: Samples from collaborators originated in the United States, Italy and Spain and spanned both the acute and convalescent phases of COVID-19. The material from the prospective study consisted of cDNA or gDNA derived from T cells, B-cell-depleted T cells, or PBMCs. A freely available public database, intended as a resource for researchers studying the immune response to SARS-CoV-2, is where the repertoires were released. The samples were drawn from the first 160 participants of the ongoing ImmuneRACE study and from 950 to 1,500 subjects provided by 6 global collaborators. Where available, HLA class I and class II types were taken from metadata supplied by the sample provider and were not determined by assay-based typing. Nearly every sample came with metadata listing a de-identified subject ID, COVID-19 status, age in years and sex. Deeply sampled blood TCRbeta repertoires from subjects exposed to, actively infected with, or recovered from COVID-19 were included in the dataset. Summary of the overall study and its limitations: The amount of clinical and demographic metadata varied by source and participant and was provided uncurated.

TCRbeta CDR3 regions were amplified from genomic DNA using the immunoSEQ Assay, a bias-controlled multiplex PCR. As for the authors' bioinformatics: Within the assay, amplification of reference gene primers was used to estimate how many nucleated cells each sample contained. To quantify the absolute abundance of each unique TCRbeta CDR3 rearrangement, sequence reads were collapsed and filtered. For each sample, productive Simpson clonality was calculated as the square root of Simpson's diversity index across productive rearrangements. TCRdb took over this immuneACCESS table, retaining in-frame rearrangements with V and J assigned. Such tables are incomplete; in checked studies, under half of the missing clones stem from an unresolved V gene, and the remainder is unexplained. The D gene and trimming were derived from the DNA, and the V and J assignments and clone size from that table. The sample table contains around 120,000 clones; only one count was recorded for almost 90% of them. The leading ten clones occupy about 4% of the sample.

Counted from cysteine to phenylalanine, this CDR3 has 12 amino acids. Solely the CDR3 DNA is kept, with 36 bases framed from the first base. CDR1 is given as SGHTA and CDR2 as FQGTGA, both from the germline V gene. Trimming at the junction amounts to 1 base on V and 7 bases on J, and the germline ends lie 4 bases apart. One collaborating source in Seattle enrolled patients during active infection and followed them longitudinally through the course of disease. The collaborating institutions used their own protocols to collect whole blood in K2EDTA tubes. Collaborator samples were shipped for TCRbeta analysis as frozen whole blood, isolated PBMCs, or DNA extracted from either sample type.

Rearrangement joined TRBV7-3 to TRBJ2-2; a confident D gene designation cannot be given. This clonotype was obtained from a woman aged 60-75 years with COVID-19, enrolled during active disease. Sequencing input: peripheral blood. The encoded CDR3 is CASSLSNGELFF. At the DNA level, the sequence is TGTGCCAGCAGCTTAAGTAACGGGGAGCTGTTTTTT.